This is a list of T cell receptor beta chains from one sample in a study of blood T cell repertoires in COVID-19. Some clones are missing from TCRdb's copy, which holds only in-frame ones; the method was immunoSEQ multiplex PCR. The sample has about 160,000 clones; roughly four fifths are singletons. Material: peripheral blood. All receptors come from a woman of 80 years or more with acute or convalescent COVID-19. CDR3s include the opening cysteine and the closing phenylalanine or tryptophan. The order of the fields is J gene, D gene, clone size, V gene, CDR3 protein, CDR3 DNA. The D gene is left open where the match is weak. Only part of the rows carry a size: once, few, many, or a class if the clone is expanded.

J gene: TRBJ1-1
D gene: -
clone size: -
V gene: TRBV18
CDR3 protein: CASSPGQRTEAFF
CDR3 DNA: TGTGCCAGCTCACCTGGACAGCGGACTGAAGCTTTCTTT

J gene: TRBJ1-2
D gene: TRBD1
clone size: -
V gene: TRBV2
CDR3 protein: CASREEGAIGYTF
CDR3 DNA: TGTGCCAGCAGGGAAGAGGGGGCGATCGGCTACACCTTC

J gene: TRBJ2-4
D gene: TRBD1
clone size: -
V gene: TRBV12-5
CDR3 protein: CASGLVGRQGVSKNIQYF
CDR3 DNA: TGTGCTAGTGGTTTGGTAGGTCGGCAGGGGGTGTCCAAAAACATTCAGTACTTC

J gene: TRBJ1-4
D gene: -
clone size: -
V gene: TRBV4-2
CDR3 protein: CASSQDRGVANEKLFF
CDR3 DNA: TGTGCCAGCAGCCAAGATAGGGGTGTCGCTAATGAAAAACTGTTTTTT

J gene: TRBJ1-2
D gene: TRBD1
clone size: -
V gene: TRBV3-1/TRBV3-2
CDR3 protein: CASSQGQGTVYGYTF
CDR3 DNA: TGTGCCAGCAGCCAGGGACAGGGGACGGTCTATGGCTACACCTTC

J gene: TRBJ1-5
D gene: -
clone size: -
V gene: TRBV30
CDR3 protein: CAWSVGGNQPQHF
CDR3 DNA: TGTGCCTGGAGTGTAGGGGGTAATCAGCCCCAGCATTTT

J gene: TRBJ2-1
D gene: TRBD2
clone size: -
V gene: TRBV30
CDR3 protein: CAWRGLAGEQFF
CDR3 DNA: TGTGCCTGGAGGGGACTAGCGGGGGAGCAGTTCTTC

J gene: TRBJ2-1
D gene: TRBD2
clone size: -
V gene: TRBV3-1/TRBV3-2
CDR3 protein: CASSPRTSGRFREQFF
CDR3 DNA: TGTGCCAGCAGCCCCCGGACTAGCGGGAGGTTTAGGGAGCAGTTCTTC

J gene: TRBJ1-1
D gene: -
clone size: -
V gene: TRBV19
CDR3 protein: CASSILAHTEAFF
CDR3 DNA: TGTGCCAGTAGTATATTGGCCCACACTGAAGCTTTCTTT

J gene: TRBJ2-1
D gene: TRBD2
clone size: few
V gene: TRBV4-3
CDR3 protein: CASSQDLAAYNEQFF
CDR3 DNA: TGCGCCAGCAGCCAAGATCTAGCGGCGTACAATGAGCAGTTCTTC

J gene: TRBJ1-2
D gene: -
clone size: -
V gene: TRBV7-2
CDR3 protein: CASSLQGLLNGYTF
CDR3 DNA: TGTGCCAGCAGCTTACAGGGGTTGCTAAATGGCTACACCTTC

J gene: TRBJ2-7
D gene: TRBD1
clone size: -
V gene: TRBV11-2
CDR3 protein: CASSTLGRGQLFSYEQYF
CDR3 DNA: TGTGCCAGCAGCACCCTAGGTAGGGGACAGCTTTTCTCCTACGAGCAGTACTTC

J gene: TRBJ2-1
D gene: TRBD2
clone size: -
V gene: TRBV7-2
CDR3 protein: CASSLSGTSGNEQFF
CDR3 DNA: TGTGCCAGCAGCTTATCCGGGACTAGCGGTAATGAGCAGTTCTTC

J gene: TRBJ2-7
D gene: TRBD1
clone size: -
V gene: TRBV30
CDR3 protein: CAWSRDSFHEQYF
CDR3 DNA: TGTGCCTGGAGTCGGGACAGCTTTCACGAGCAGTACTTC

J gene: TRBJ1-5
D gene: TRBD1
clone size: -
V gene: TRBV2
CDR3 protein: CASRQGQGAEQPQHF
CDR3 DNA: TGTGCCAGCAGACAGGGACAGGGGGCTGAACAGCCCCAGCATTTT

J gene: TRBJ2-1
D gene: -
clone size: few
V gene: TRBV11-3
CDR3 protein: CASSSGGLVANEQFF
CDR3 DNA: TGTGCCAGCAGCTCAGGGGGACTAGTCGCCAATGAGCAGTTCTTC

J gene: TRBJ1-5
D gene: -
clone size: -
V gene: TRBV15
CDR3 protein: CATSRLSGTNSQHF
CDR3 DNA: TGTGCCACCAGCAGACTCTCCGGGACAAATTCCCAGCATTTT

J gene: TRBJ1-5
D gene: TRBD1
clone size: -
V gene: TRBV2
CDR3 protein: CASSDRGQGQGQPQHF
CDR3 DNA: TGTGCCAGCAGTGATAGGGGACAGGGTCAGGGGCAGCCCCAGCATTTT

J gene: TRBJ2-5
D gene: TRBD1
clone size: -
V gene: TRBV12-5
CDR3 protein: CASGPTLTGDETQYF
CDR3 DNA: TGTGCTAGTGGTCCAACCTTGACAGGGGACGAGACCCAGTACTTC

J gene: TRBJ1-1
D gene: -
clone size: few
V gene: TRBV9
CDR3 protein: CASSVGAGARGTEAFF
CDR3 DNA: TGTGCCAGCAGCGTAGGGGCAGGGGCCAGAGGCACTGAAGCTTTCTTT

J gene: TRBJ2-1
D gene: TRBD2
clone size: -
V gene: TRBV6-1
CDR3 protein: CASSGPGLAGENEQFF
CDR3 DNA: TGTGCCAGCAGTGGACCGGGACTAGCGGGAGAAAATGAGCAGTTCTTC

J gene: TRBJ2-5
D gene: TRBD2
clone size: once
V gene: TRBV7-9
CDR3 protein: CASSLETSGQETQYF
CDR3 DNA: TGTGCCAGCAGCTTAGAAACTAGCGGCCAAGAGACCCAGTACTTC

J gene: TRBJ1-3
D gene: TRBD1
clone size: once
V gene: TRBV11-2
CDR3 protein: CASSPDRAYTIYF
CDR3 DNA: TGTGCCAGCAGCCCGGACAGGGCTTACACCATATATTTT

J gene: TRBJ1-4
D gene: -
clone size: -
V gene: TRBV5-1
CDR3 protein: CASSLQGWDEKLFF
CDR3 DNA: TGCGCCAGCAGCTTACAGGGATGGGATGAAAAACTGTTTTTT

J gene: TRBJ2-2
D gene: -
clone size: -
V gene: TRBV5-1
CDR3 protein: CASSLSELLGSGELFF
CDR3 DNA: TGCGCCAGCAGCTTGTCCGAACTGCTAGGTTCCGGGGAGCTGTTTTTT

J gene: TRBJ2-7
D gene: -
clone size: -
V gene: TRBV7-9
CDR3 protein: CASSLVGLYEQYF
CDR3 DNA: TGTGCCAGCAGCTTAGTAGGACTTTACGAGCAGTACTTC

J gene: TRBJ2-7
D gene: TRBD1
clone size: -
V gene: TRBV5-1
CDR3 protein: CASSPDRGNEQYF
CDR3 DNA: TGCGCCAGCAGCCCGGACAGGGGGAACGAGCAGTACTTC

J gene: TRBJ2-6
D gene: -
clone size: -
V gene: TRBV30
CDR3 protein: CAWSPSHPKPGTGANVLTF
CDR3 DNA: TGTGCCTGGAGTCCTTCGCATCCTAAGCCCGGGACTGGGGCCAACGTCCTGACTTTC

J gene: TRBJ1-2
D gene: -
clone size: -
V gene: TRBV5-4
CDR3 protein: CASSLWGPGYGYTF
CDR3 DNA: TGTGCCAGCAGCTTATGGGGGCCTGGCTATGGCTACACCTTC

J gene: TRBJ1-2
D gene: -
clone size: once
V gene: TRBV3-1/TRBV3-2
CDR3 protein: CASSRRGQRVYTF
CDR3 DNA: TGTGCCAGCAGCCGTCGAGGACAGAGAGTCTACACCTTC

J gene: TRBJ2-5
D gene: -
clone size: -
V gene: TRBV24-1
CDR3 protein: CATGSTQETQYF
CDR3 DNA: TGTGCCACCGGGAGTACACAAGAGACCCAGTACTTC

J gene: TRBJ2-3
D gene: -
clone size: -
V gene: TRBV24-1
CDR3 protein: CATSDPSDTQYF
CDR3 DNA: TGTGCCACCAGTGACCCCTCAGATACGCAGTATTTT

J gene: TRBJ1-4
D gene: -
clone size: few
V gene: TRBV2
CDR3 protein: CASSALTDNEKLFF
CDR3 DNA: TGTGCCAGCAGTGCCCTGACAGATAATGAAAAACTGTTTTTT

J gene: TRBJ1-2
D gene: TRBD1
clone size: -
V gene: TRBV18
CDR3 protein: CASSPGTGPRGYTF
CDR3 DNA: TGTGCCAGCTCACCAGGGACAGGGCCGCGTGGCTACACCTTC

J gene: TRBJ2-7
D gene: -
clone size: -
V gene: TRBV2
CDR3 protein: CASSEMGGEQYF
CDR3 DNA: TGTGCCAGCAGTGAAATGGGAGGCGAGCAGTACTTC

J gene: TRBJ2-1
D gene: -
clone size: -
V gene: TRBV29-1
CDR3 protein: CSGAWSGEQFF
CDR3 DNA: TGCAGCGGGGCTTGGTCAGGGGAGCAGTTCTTC

J gene: TRBJ2-1
D gene: -
clone size: -
V gene: TRBV7-8
CDR3 protein: CASSPPFLGPGNNEQFF
CDR3 DNA: TGTGCCAGCAGCCCCCCTTTCCTCGGGCCGGGAAACAATGAGCAGTTCTTC

J gene: TRBJ2-5
D gene: -
clone size: -
V gene: TRBV5-4
CDR3 protein: CASSFGGGGQETQYF
CDR3 DNA: TGTGCCAGCAGCTTCGGAGGGGGCGGTCAAGAGACCCAGTACTTC